This TCR beta chain was identified in a study of OX40 agonist ivuxolimab in advanced cancers. The study in broad terms: Ivuxolimab was an agonistic, fully human IgG2 monoclonal antibody directed against OX40 (CD134), a costimulatory receptor. The dose-escalation cohort was 82.7% male with a mean age of approximately 59 years, ranging from roughly 20 to 80. Prior anti-PD-1, anti-PD-L1 or anti-CTLA-4 therapy was permitted, and checkpoint inhibitors had been received by roughly two fifths of dose-escalation patients. Intravenous ivuxolimab was administered to patients every 2 weeks at six dose levels: 0.01, 0.1, 0.3, 1.5, 3 and 10 mg/kg. Of the approximately 53 patients in dose escalation, about 20 had hepatocellular carcinoma, some 15 had melanoma, 9 had renal cell carcinoma and 9 had head and neck cancer. The point of sequencing TCRbeta in the periphery was to test whether ivuxolimab changed TCR sequence diversity and drove clonal T-cell expansion. The paper reports the monotherapy dose-escalation portion (N ≈ 52 patients) of the phase I ivuxolimab trial. Partial responses occurred in three dose-escalation patients: two with cutaneous melanoma and one with hepatocellular carcinoma.

The CDR1 and CDR2 encoded by the germline V gene are SGHTA and FQGNSA. V is clipped by 1 base and J by 7 bases, and the sequence between their germline boundaries is 16 bases long. The cysteine opens and the phenylalanine closes a CDR3 of 15 amino acids. The retained sequence is limited to the CDR3, 45 bases, with the frame set at the first base. As concerns this clone: Its antigen target is currently unknown. There are no base qualities to consult, and no much larger clone falls within one base.

On the study overall, not on this receptor specifically: Low levels of normalized T-cell clonal expansion were also seen in some patients who did not respond. Partial responders in the 0.1-3.0 mg/kg groups had among the lowest normalized peripheral clonal expansion, especially among CD8+ T cells. Which antigens the clonally expanded peripheral T cells were specific for was not determined. At doses of 0.1 to 3.0 mg/kg, clonal expansion of both CD4+ and CD8+ blood T cells was observed from baseline to week 6. After ivuxolimab, expanded clones were on average more numerous among CD8+ T cells than among CD4+ T cells.

Patients with a history of autoimmune disease or receiving systemic immunosuppression were excluded from the trial. Peripheral blood for TCR sequencing was collected from all dose cohorts at baseline, on cycle 4 day 1, and on cycle 7 day 1. The samples were taken from a phase I, first-in-human, multicenter, open-label dose-escalation trial of ivuxolimab. Adults with locally advanced or metastatic melanoma, renal cell, hepatocellular, or head and neck squamous cell carcinoma were enrolled in the trial. Before TCR sequencing, CD4+ T cells and CD8+ T cells were sorted from peripheral blood as separate populations. Genomic DNA was isolated from the sorted cells so that the TCRbeta CDR3 region could be sequenced. The immunoSEQ Assay was used for sequencing of TCRbeta CDR3 regions. Here the immuneACCESS table is served through TCRdb, limited to in-frame sequences with V and J called. Missing clones are a known gap in these copies; in checked studies unresolved V genes cover under half, and the rest lacks a known reason. The table for this sample lists about 64,000 clones; approximately 78% of them were counted only once. The ten top clones hold less than 5% of the sample.

This specimen consisted of CD4+ or CD8+ T cells sorted from blood, obtained in a trial of the OX40 agonist ivuxolimab. This sequence originates from an adult with an advanced solid tumor such as melanoma, head and neck, liver or kidney cancer. The rearrangement combines TRBV7-2 with TRBJ1-1, and the D gene may be TRBD1, 5 bases matching. This receptor carries the CDR3 CASSLVGDRGFEAFF. The nucleotides read TGTGCCAGCAGCTTAGTTGGTGACAGAGGCTTTGAAGCTTTCTTT.